This T cell receptor (beta chain) was captured in a study of PD-L1 blockade in urothelial cancer. Spiked synthetic TCR analogs estimated absolute template abundance per PCR. Method: immunoSEQ multiplex PCR; TCRdb's copy keeps in-frame clones and lacks some. The data contain about 130,000 clones, around 84% of them seen just once; the ten biggest clones take up 2.5% to 3.5%. The CDR3 is made up of 22 amino acids. Germline-derived CDR1 and CDR2 are SGHDN and FVKESK. The V segment lost 4 bases and the J segment 2 bases; nucleotides outside the gene matches: 19. As for time point: pretreatment peripheral blood. Urothelial carcinoma affected the patients, and it was locally advanced or metastatic.

This clonotype originated in a man over 45 with urothelial cancer. Sample: PBMCs, taken around atezolizumab (anti-PD-L1) treatment. This sequence joins TRBV14 and TRBJ2-1; TRBD2 matches 14 bases. DNA of the CDR3: TGTGCCAGCAGCCCTTTTAGTGGTGGGACTAGCGGGAGAGGAGGCCCCTACAATGAGCAGTTCTTC. Amino acids: CASSPFSGGTSGRGGPYNEQFF.